This T cell receptor beta chain is drawn from a study of CD8 T cells in Susac syndrome. Random hexamers were used to reverse transcribe the RNA input (about 0.45 to 1 ug). TCRdb passed the immunoSEQ multiplex PCR reads through MiXCR, listing each CDR3 protein once. The data hold roughly 89,000 distinct CDR3 sequences, with approximately 96% observed a single time. The germline V gene has CDR1 SGHRS and CDR2 YFSETQ. Trimming pared 7 bases from V and 2 bases from J, leaving 15 bases between. The CDR3 is 14 amino acids. Sequenced input: CD8+ T cells from PBMCs. The TCR comes from a human donor with Susac syndrome. V and J are TRBV5-1 and TRBJ1-2; TRBD1 might be the D (5 bases). In nucleotides, the CDR3 is TGCGCCAGCTCACCGGACGGGACCAACTATGGCTACACCTTC. Translated, it gives CASSPDGTNYGYTF. The whole variable domain, filled in from reference TRBV5-1 and TRBJ1-2, reads KAGVTQTPRYLIKTRGQQVTLSCSPISGHRSVSWYQQTPGQGLQFLFEYFSETQRNKGNFPGRFSGRQFSNSRSEMNVSTLELGDSALYLCASSPDGTNYGYTFGSGTRLTVV.